This record looks at one T cell receptor beta chain sequence and its context. Its antigen is currently not known. Base qualities are not at hand, and no much larger clone is one base apart. The immunoSEQ Assay, a bias-controlled multiplex PCR, was used to amplify TCRbeta CDR3 regions from genomic DNA. As for the original processing: Within the assay, amplification of reference gene primers was used to estimate how many nucleated cells each sample contained. To quantify the absolute abundance of each unique TCRbeta CDR3 rearrangement, sequence reads were collapsed and filtered. For each sample, productive Simpson clonality was calculated as the square root of Simpson's diversity index over productive rearrangements. TCRdb re-hosts the immuneACCESS table, in-frame sequences only. Its copies lack some clones; in the studies checked, an unresolved V gene accounts for under half of them, and the cause for the rest is not known. The DNA was the basis for D and trimming; V, J and clone size are from that table. The sample table contains 250,000 to 350,000 clones; only one count was recorded for roughly 90% of them. Roughly 2.6% of the sample is in the top ten clones.

These data originate in a study of blood T cell repertoires in COVID-19 (dated by TCRdb to about 2020). In terms of the full investigation: Samples covering the acute and convalescent phases of COVID-19 were provided by collaborators in the United States, Italy and Spain. The prospective study material was composed of cDNA or gDNA derived from T cells, B-cell-depleted T cells, or PBMCs. Deeply sampled blood TCRbeta repertoires from subjects exposed to, actively infected with, or recovered from COVID-19 were included in the dataset. A freely available public database, intended as a resource for researchers studying the immune response to SARS-CoV-2, is where the repertoires were released. Samples were obtained from the ongoing ImmuneRACE study (first 160 participants) and from over 1,000 subjects provided by 6 global collaborators. A de-identified subject ID, COVID-19 status, age in years and sex were almost always included in the sample metadata. Where available, HLA class I and class II types were obtained from metadata supplied by the sample provider rather than from assay-based typing. On the study overall, not on this receptor specifically: How much clinical and demographic metadata was included differed by source and by participant, and the metadata was provided uncurated.

Participants in the prospective study were enrolled through a virtual design, were aged about 18 to 89 years, and lived in 24 United States geographic areas. In the prospective study, participants were assigned to cohorts based on the clinical history participants reported in a screening survey and a study questionnaire. Recovered participants in ImmuneRACE Cohort 3 were defined as having two consecutive negative NP/OP PCR tests, clearance from a healthcare professional, or resolution of symptoms. In the prospective study, whole blood, serum and a nasopharyngeal or oropharyngeal swab were collected from each participant by mobile phlebotomists. Prospective study participants could optionally give additional blood draws and questionnaires over an approximately two-month period. Before DNA extraction, prospective study blood samples were shipped either frozen or at room temperature. The sequencing sample was made of PBMCs or T cells enriched from blood (not recorded which). The source of this sequence is a man aged 55 to 70 who had recovered from COVID-19.

The DNA is as follows: TGTGCCAGCAGCGTTGCGGACATTTCCAACACCATATATTTT. Protein translation: CASSVADISNTIYF. The V and J genes are TRBV28 and TRBJ1-3; a tentative D call is TRBD1 (5 bases match). Between the V and J ends, shortened by 6 bases and 7 bases respectively, the junction contains 16 bases. The CDR3, cysteine through phenylalanine, is 14 amino acids long. Solely the CDR3 DNA is kept, with 42 bases framed from the first base. The germline V gene yields MDHEN for CDR1 and SYDVKM for CDR2.